This T cell receptor (beta chain) derives from a study of regulatory T cells in long-lasting Graves disease. V was pared by 0 bases and J by 0 bases, with 13 bases between. CDR1 SGHRS and CDR2 YFSETQ come from the germline V gene. The CDR3 has 17 residues. This clonotype was counted only a few times. CDR3-region Arm-PCR and iRepertoire HTBI primers produced the TCR beta libraries. TCRdb processed the multiplex PCR reads anew with MiXCR; each CDR3 protein has one entry. The sample lists fewer than 400,000 distinct CDR3 sequences, roughly 20% occurring once. Documented time point: persistent/refractory GD, antithyroid drugs over 5 years with positive TRAb. Preparation of the TCR library used RNA extracted from PBMCs.

The sample was peripheral blood mononuclear cells (PBMCs), taken when the disease was refractory, from a patient treated with antithyroid drugs. This rearrangement joins TRBV5-1 to TRBJ2-1, with a possible D match to TRBD1 (5 bases). This TCR derives from a female donor with Graves disease. As DNA, the CDR3 is TGCGCCAGCAGCTTGGGGCCTGACAGACCCTCCTACAATGAGCAGTTCTTC. Amino acids: CASSLGPDRPSYNEQFF. The full variable domain, its missing parts supplied by reference TRBV5-1 and TRBJ2-1, is KAGVTQTPRYLIKTRGQQVTLSCSPISGHRSVSWYQQTPGQGLQFLFEYFSETQRNKGNFPGRFSGRQFSNSRSEMNVSTLELGDSALYLCASSLGPDRPSYNEQFFGPGTRLTVL.